Listed here are 27 T cell receptor beta chains from one sample, sequenced in a study of neurological immune-mediated disorders. The time point was: longitudinal time-point 2. TCRdb called the 5' RACE reads again in MiXCR, with one record for every CDR3 protein. The table records about 60,000 distinct CDR3 sequences, 9.7% of them present only once. The source material was PBMCs. These receptors were collected from a young man in good health.

This clonotype was observed many times. V and J are TRBV7-2 and TRBJ2-5; 10 bases are shared with TRBD2. The CDR3 is 16 amino acids. V gave up 1 base and J gave up 8 bases; unmatched junction bases: 10. Germline CDR1 SGHTA, CDR2 FQGNSA. CDR3 bases: TGTGCCAGCAGCTTAGTAGCGGGGGGCCCTAAGTATACCCAGTACTTC. Residues: CASSLVAGGPKYTQYF.

This clonotype was picked up many times. V and J are TRBV2 and TRBJ2-1, with TRBD2 as a possible D gene (6 bases). This CDR3 is 14 amino acids long. V lost 7 bases and J 7 bases, leaving 17 bases between the germline ends. In germline, CDR1 is SNHLY, CDR2 FYNNEI. CDR3: CASKERVSWNEQFF. Here the CDR3 DNA reads TGTGCCAGCAAGGAGCGGGTGAGTTGGAATGAGCAGTTCTTC. The entire variable domain, with the rest obtained from reference TRBV2 and TRBJ2-1, is as follows: EPEVTQTPSHQVTQMGQEVILRCVPISNHLYFYWYRQILGQKVEFLVSFYNNEISEKSEIFDDQFSVERPDGSNFTLKIRSTKLEDSAMYFCASKERVSWNEQFFGPGTRLTVL.

This clonotype was seen repeatedly, ten times or more. The rearrangement joins TRBV30 to TRBJ2-1, with D unclear. The length of the CDR3 is 11 residues. The germline V gene encodes CDR1 GTSNPN and CDR2 SVGIG (reference sequence). Deletions cut 0 bases from V and 10 bases from J, with 7 bases between. The CDR3 reads CAWSVSFEQFF. CDR3 DNA: TGTGCCTGGAGTGTGTCGTTCGAGCAGTTCTTC.

This clonotype was seen repeatedly, ten times or more. The J gene is TRBJ2-3, the V gene TRBV29-1; no firm D call. From germline, CDR1 is SQVTM and CDR2 ANQGSEA. This CDR3 comprises 14 residues. Trimming took off 0 bases at V and 4 bases at J, with 11 bases between the two ends. CDR3 residues: CSVEDGIFSDTQYF. CDR3 sequence (DNA): TGCAGCGTTGAAGATGGGATCTTCTCAGATACGCAGTATTTT.

The chain carries TRBV6-6 and TRBJ2-2, with D perhaps matching TRBD1 (6 bases). Germline assignment: CDR1 MNHNY and CDR2 SVGAGI (reference sequence). The CDR3 runs to 15 residues. Trimming removed 7 bases at V and 0 bases at J, with 12 bases between. In DNA, the CDR3 is TGTGCCAGCACCGACAGGATAGCGAACACCGGGGAGCTGTTTTTT. Protein: CASTDRIANTGELFF.

This clonotype was seen repeatedly, ten times or more. The chain employs TRBV20-1 and TRBJ2-3; TRBD1 matches at 8 bases. CDR3 length equals 15 residues. Germline V gene lookup returns CDR1 DFQATT and CDR2 SNEGSKA (reference sequence). With 5 bases clipped from V and 4 bases from J, the junction kept 11 bases outside the gene matches. The CDR3 nucleotides read TGCAGTGCTCCACTCCGGACAGGGCCCCCAGATACGCAGTATTTT. Protein: CSAPLRTGPPDTQYF.

This clonotype was recorded many times. V gene TRBV29-1 combines with J gene TRBJ2-7, with TRBD2 as a possible D gene (5 bases). The CDR3 length is 13 residues. V was shortened by 7 bases and J by 3 bases, with 16 bases between the two germline ends. CDR1 is SQVTM, CDR2 ANQGSEA, per germline. The CDR3, as DNA: TGCAGCGCGGGGAGATCTCAAGGCTACGAGCAGTACTTC. Amino acid sequence: CSAGRSQGYEQYF.

This clonotype has a count of ten or more. The genes are TRBV10-3 and TRBJ2-7; 14 positions agree with TRBD2. The trim removed 10 bases at V and 7 bases at J, leaving 18 bases unmatched. Germline V CDR1 and CDR2: ENHRY, SYGVKD. CDR3 size: 17 residues. The CDR3 loop reads CATCSGLAGEGSGEQYF. CDR3 nucleotides: TGTGCCACCTGCTCGGGACTAGCGGGAGAGGGGTCGGGTGAGCAGTACTTC.

About this clonotype: The conserved phenylalanine or tryptophan is not found at the CDR3 terminus, so this likely reflects a read error. The DNA is omitted, as the CDR3 cannot be located on it reliably, and the CDR3 follows TCRdb's listing. CDR3 protein: CASSFTGLASDIQYFGA. The chain links TRBV5-1 to TRBJ2-6; no check of the table's D call, TRBD2, against the DNA was made. Germline CDR1 and CDR2: SGHRS and YFSETQ. The CDR3 has 17 amino acids, counting both end residues.

This clonotype was counted ten times or more. The chain joins TRBV20-1 to TRBJ1-2; D may be TRBD1 (5 bases). Between the trimmed V and J ends, which lost 6 bases and 3 bases, there was a span of 5 bases. The CDR3 spans 10 residues. The germline V gene has CDR1 DFQATT and CDR2 SNEGSKA (reference sequence). CDR3 amino acids: CSARDYGYTF. The CDR3 DNA follows: TGCAGTGCCAGGGACTATGGCTACACCTTC.

This clonotype was seen ten or more times. The rearrangement links TRBV11-2 to TRBJ2-2, with D uncertain. Germline CDR1 SGHAT, CDR2 FQNNGV. The V and J ends lost 2 bases and 4 bases respectively, with 2 bases between them. The CDR3 length is 12 residues. The CDR3, as DNA: TGTGCCAGCAGCTTACTCACCGGGGAGCTGTTTTTT. Protein product: CASSLLTGELFF.

This clonotype was detected many times. The chain is built from TRBV5-6 and TRBJ1-1; D gene ambiguous. The CDR3 has 12 residues. Between the trimmed V and J ends, which lost 4 bases and 8 bases, there was a span of 12 bases. The germline gives CDR1 SGHDT, CDR2 YYEEEE. The chain's CDR3 is CASSRVTEEAFF. The CDR3 DNA is TGTGCCAGCAGCCGAGTCACAGAAGAAGCTTTCTTT.

This clonotype was found many times. The chain employs TRBV11-2 and TRBJ2-5; D is perhaps TRBD2 (5 bases). CDR3 length: 15 amino acids. Between the trimmed V and J ends, which lost 0 bases and 4 bases, there was a span of 12 bases. From germline, CDR1 is SGHAT and CDR2 FQNNGV. DNA of the CDR3: TGTGCCAGCAGCTTAGAGGCTAGCAATCGAGAGACCCAGTACTTC. Encoded protein: CASSLEASNRETQYF.

This clonotype was detected ten times or more. V usage is TRBV12-3 or TRBV12-4 and J usage is TRBJ1-4; D not certain. The V end was cut by 6 bases, the J end by 7 bases, with 6 bases between. The CDR3 length is 11 residues. CDR3 bases: TGTGCCAGCAGGGAAGGTGAAAAACTGTTTTTT. It is translated as CASREGEKLFF.

This clonotype was counted many times. The chain carries TRBV29-1 and TRBJ1-2; possibly TRBD1 for D (6 bases). This CDR3 contains 10 residues. Germline V gene sequence: CDR1 SQVTM, CDR2 ANQGSEA. The V end was cut by 7 bases, the J end by 8 bases, with 11 bases between. The CDR3 DNA reads TGCAGCGACGGGGGCGGAGGCTACACCTTC. Translated: CSDGGGGYTF. Full variable domain (rest looked up from reference TRBV29-1 and TRBJ1-2): SAVISQKPSRDICQRGTSLTIQCQVDSQVTMMFWYRQQPGQSLTLIATANQGSEATYESGFVIDKFPISRPNLTFSTLTVSNMSPEDSSIYLCSDGGGGYTFGSGTRLTVV.

At least ten counts were recorded for this clonotype. This rearrangement joins TRBV12-3 or TRBV12-4 to TRBJ2-5, with 9 bases aligning to TRBD1. The CDR3 runs 14 residues. V lost 3 bases to trimming and J lost 3 bases; unmatched junction nucleotides: 2. The CDR3 DNA follows: TGTGCCAGCAGTTTTCGACAGGGGGAAGAGACCCAGTACTTC. Residues: CASSFRQGEETQYF.

This clonotype was seen many times. The V call is TRBV6-1, the J call TRBJ1-2, with D maybe TRBD1 (6 bases). This CDR3 contains 13 residues. V was pared by 6 bases and J by 3 bases, with 11 bases between. Germline CDR1 MNHNS, CDR2 SASEGT. The CDR3 reads CASRLGQHYGYTF. DNA of the CDR3: TGTGCCAGCAGGCTGGGACAACACTATGGCTACACCTTC.

The table lists this clonotype with many counts. The J gene is TRBJ1-4, the V gene TRBV7-6, with D unclear. The CDR3 runs to 13 residues. V dropped 2 bases and J dropped 8 bases, with 9 bases sitting between them. The germline gives CDR1 SGHVS, CDR2 FNYEAQ. The CDR3 region is CASSLYGPEKLFF. The CDR3 region has the DNA TGTGCCAGCAGCTTATATGGACCCGAAAAACTGTTTTTT. Based on the CDR3 plus reference TRBV7-6 and TRBJ1-4, the full variable domain is GAGVSQSPRYKVTKRGQDVALRCDPISGHVSLYWYRQALGQGPEFLTYFNYEAQQDKSGLPNDRFSAERPEGSISTLTIQRTEQRDSAMYRCASSLYGPEKLFFGSGTQLSVL.

This clonotype was observed many times. The chain carries TRBV7-2 and TRBJ2-2, with a weak D call TRBD1 (6 bases). The CDR3 totals 15 residues. V lost 3 bases to trimming and J lost 5 bases, with 13 bases between them. Germline CDR1 and CDR2: SGHTA and FQGNSA. This chain's CDR3 is CASSFWGQDTGELFF. CDR3 nucleotide sequence: TGTGCCAGCAGCTTCTGGGGGCAGGATACCGGGGAGCTGTTTTTT.

This clonotype was seen ten or more times. The chain combines TRBV12-3 or TRBV12-4 with TRBJ1-5, with D possibly matching TRBD1 (6 bases). The CDR3 is made up of 16 amino acids. V was clipped by 2 bases and J by 0 bases, with 11 bases between them. The CDR3 is CASSLRGGYSNQPQHF. CDR3 bases: TGTGCCAGCAGTTTAAGAGGGGGGTATAGCAATCAGCCCCAGCATTTT.

This clonotype was detected many times. The chain is built from TRBV29-1 and TRBJ1-2, with a possible D match to TRBD1 (6 bases). The CDR3 contains 17 residues. The V and J ends lost 3 bases and 2 bases respectively, with 22 bases between them. Germline values: CDR1 SQVTM, CDR2 ANQGSEA. The CDR3 coding sequence is TGCAGCGTTGATCAATGGTCACAGGGTTTGACGAACTATGGCTACACCTTC. Translated: CSVDQWSQGLTNYGYTF.

This clonotype was picked up many times. J is TRBJ2-7 and V is TRBV29-1, with TRBD1 matching over 11 bases. V shed 5 bases and J 2 bases; nucleotides not matched to a gene: 2. Germline values: CDR1 SQVTM, CDR2 ANQGSEA. The CDR3 contains 13 residues. CDR3 in amino acids: CSVPGQGAYEQYF. The CDR3 DNA is TGCAGCGTTCCGGGACAGGGGGCCTACGAGCAGTACTTC.

This clonotype has ten or more counts. The chain uses TRBV5-5 and TRBJ1-1; D gene ambiguous. This CDR3 is built from 14 residues. CDR1 SGHKS and CDR2 YYEKEE come from the germline V gene (reference sequence). Trimming took 1 base from V and 1 from J, leaving 8 bases between them. CDR3 protein: CASSLLGSNTEAFF. The CDR3 bases are TGTGCCAGCAGCTTGTTGGGGTCGAACACTGAAGCTTTCTTT.

This clonotype is medium-sized in the sample. This sequence joins TRBV24-1 and TRBJ2-5; TRBD1 aligns across 11 bases. V lost 6 bases and J lost 4; bases outside the gene matches: 3. CDR3 length: 14 amino acids. CDR1 and CDR2 from the germline V gene are KGHDR and SFDVKD. The CDR3 nucleotides are TGTGCCACCAGTTCGGACAGGGGGCTAGAGACCCAGTACTTC. It encodes CATSSDRGLETQYF.

This clonotype was observed many times. The V gene is TRBV5-1, the J gene TRBJ1-2; D remains unclear. The germline V gene has CDR1 SGHRS and CDR2 YFSETQ. The CDR3 consists of 13 residues. Trimming removed 4 bases from V and 8 bases from J, with 15 bases in between. CDR3 sequence reads: CASSQDGIGGYTF. CDR3 nucleotide sequence: TGCGCCAGCAGCCAGGACGGGATAGGAGGCTACACCTTC.

This clonotype was seen repeatedly, ten times or more. The chain links TRBV5-1 to TRBJ1-2; D is perhaps TRBD1 (5 bases). The CDR3 contains 15 residues. CDR1 SGHRS and CDR2 YFSETQ come from the germline V gene. Trimming stripped 0 bases from V and 3 bases from J, with 12 bases between. For the CDR3, the DNA is TGCGCCAGCAGCTTGGCCTTGACAGAAGACTATGGCTACACCTTC. It yields the protein CASSLALTEDYGYTF.

CDR3 DNA sequence: TGTGCCAGCAGTTCTCACCTGGGACAGGAGGCTAACTATGGCTACACCTTC. Translating gives CASSSHLGQEANYGYTF. The genes are TRBV12-3 or TRBV12-4 and TRBJ1-2, with 8 nucleotides matching TRBD1. Trimming cost V 4 bases and J 0 bases; bases outside gene matches: 10. The CDR3 has 17 amino acids.